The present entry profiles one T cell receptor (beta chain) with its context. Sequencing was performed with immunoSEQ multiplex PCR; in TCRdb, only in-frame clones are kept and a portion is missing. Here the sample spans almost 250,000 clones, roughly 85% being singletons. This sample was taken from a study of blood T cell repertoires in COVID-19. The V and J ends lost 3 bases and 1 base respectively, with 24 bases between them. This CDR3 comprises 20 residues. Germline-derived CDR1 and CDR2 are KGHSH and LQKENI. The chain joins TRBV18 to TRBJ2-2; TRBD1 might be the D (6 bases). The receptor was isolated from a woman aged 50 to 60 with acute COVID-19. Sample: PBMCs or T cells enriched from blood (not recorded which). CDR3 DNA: TGTGCCAGCTCACCCTTGGCTGCTGCGTCGGGGACACTGAACACCGGGGAGCTGTTTTTT. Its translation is CASSPLAAASGTLNTGELFF. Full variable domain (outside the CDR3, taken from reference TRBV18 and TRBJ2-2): NAGVMQNPRHLVRRRGQEARLRCSPMKGHSHVYWYRQLPEEGLKFMVYLQKENIIDESGMPKERFSAEFPKEGPSILRIQQVVRGDSAAYFCASSPLAAASGTLNTGELFFGEGSRLTVL.